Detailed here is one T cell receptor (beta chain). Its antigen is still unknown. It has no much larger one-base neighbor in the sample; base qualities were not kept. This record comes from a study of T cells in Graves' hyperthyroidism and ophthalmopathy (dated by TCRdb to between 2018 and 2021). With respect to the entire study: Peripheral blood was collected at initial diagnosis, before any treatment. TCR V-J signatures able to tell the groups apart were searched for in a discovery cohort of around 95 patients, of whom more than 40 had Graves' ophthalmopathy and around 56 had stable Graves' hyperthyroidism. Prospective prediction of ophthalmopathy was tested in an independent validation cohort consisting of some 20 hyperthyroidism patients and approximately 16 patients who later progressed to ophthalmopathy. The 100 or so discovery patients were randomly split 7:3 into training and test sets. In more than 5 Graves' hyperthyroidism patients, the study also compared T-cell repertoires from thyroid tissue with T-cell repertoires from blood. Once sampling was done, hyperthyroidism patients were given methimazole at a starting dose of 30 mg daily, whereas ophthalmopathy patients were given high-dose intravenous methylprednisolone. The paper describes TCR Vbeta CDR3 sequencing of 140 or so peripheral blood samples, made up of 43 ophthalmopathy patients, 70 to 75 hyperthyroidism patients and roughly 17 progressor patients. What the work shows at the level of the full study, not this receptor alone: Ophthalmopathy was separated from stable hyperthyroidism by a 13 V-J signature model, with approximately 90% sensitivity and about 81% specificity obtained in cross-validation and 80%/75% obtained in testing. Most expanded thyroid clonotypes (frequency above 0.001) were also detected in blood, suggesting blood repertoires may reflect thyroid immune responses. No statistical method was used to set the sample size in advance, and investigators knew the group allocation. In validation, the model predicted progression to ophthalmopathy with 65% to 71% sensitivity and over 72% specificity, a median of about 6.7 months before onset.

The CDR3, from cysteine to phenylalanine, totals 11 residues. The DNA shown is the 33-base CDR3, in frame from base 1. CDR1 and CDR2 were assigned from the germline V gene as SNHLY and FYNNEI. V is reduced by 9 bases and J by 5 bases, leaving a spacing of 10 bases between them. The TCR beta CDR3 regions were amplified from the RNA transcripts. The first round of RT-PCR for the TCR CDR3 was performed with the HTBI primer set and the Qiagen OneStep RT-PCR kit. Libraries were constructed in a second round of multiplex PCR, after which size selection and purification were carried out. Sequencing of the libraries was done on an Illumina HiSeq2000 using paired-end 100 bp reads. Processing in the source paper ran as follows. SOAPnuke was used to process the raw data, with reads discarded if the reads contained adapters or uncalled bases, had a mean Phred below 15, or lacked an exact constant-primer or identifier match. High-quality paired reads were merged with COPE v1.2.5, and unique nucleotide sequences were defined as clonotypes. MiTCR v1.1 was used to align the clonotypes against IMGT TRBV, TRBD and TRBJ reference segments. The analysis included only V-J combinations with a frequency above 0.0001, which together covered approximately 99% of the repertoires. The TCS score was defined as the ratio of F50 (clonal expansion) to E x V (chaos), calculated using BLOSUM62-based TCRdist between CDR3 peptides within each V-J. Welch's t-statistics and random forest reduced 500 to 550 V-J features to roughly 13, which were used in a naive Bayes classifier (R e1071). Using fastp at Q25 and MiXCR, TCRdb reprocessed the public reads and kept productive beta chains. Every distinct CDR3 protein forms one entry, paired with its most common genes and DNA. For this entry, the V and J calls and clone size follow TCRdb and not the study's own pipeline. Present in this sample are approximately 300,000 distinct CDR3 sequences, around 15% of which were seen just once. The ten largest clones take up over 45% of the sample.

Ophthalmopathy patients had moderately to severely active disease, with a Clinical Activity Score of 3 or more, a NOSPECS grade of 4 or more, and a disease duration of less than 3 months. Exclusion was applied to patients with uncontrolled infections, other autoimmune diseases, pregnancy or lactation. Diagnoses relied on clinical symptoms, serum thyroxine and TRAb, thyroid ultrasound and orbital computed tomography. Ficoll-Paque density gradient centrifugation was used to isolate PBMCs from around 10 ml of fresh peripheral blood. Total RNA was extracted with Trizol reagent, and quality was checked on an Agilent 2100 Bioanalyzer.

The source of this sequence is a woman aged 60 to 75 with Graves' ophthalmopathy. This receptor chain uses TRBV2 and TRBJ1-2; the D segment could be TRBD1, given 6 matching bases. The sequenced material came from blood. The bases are TGTGCCAGAAAACAGGGATATGGCTACACCTTC. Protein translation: CARKQGYGYTF.